Here is one T cell receptor (beta chain) with its context. This clonotype was counted between two and nine times. The clone's antigen remains unknown. Base quality data are lacking; no much larger clone is found one base away. Sequenced on an Illumina MiSeq. Starting from the raw public reads, TCRdb applied fastp trimming at Q25, assembled clones with MiXCR and retained in-frame beta chains. Rows with a matching CDR3 protein are joined into one entry that keeps the most common DNA and genes. The table for this sample lists approximately 1,800 distinct CDR3 sequences; more than 6.5% of them were counted only once. The leading ten clones occupy about an eighth of the sample. Per the germline V gene (reference sequence), GTSNPN is the CDR1 and SVGIG is the CDR2. The junction shows trimming of 2 bases on V and 1 base on J, plus 12 bases between the germline ends. The CDR3 spans 14 residues, from the cysteine through the phenylalanine. The CDR3 DNA has 42 bases and is translated from base 1.

This entry belongs to a study. Sample: CD4+ T cells from peripheral blood. The V and J segments used are TRBV30 and TRBJ2-7; tentative D gene TRBD2, with 6 bases matching. The clonotype originates from a human donor with rheumatoid arthritis. At the DNA level, the sequence is TGTGCCTGGAGTCGGGGGACGGGGTCCTACGAGCAGTACTTC. Translated, it reads CAWSRGTGSYEQYF.